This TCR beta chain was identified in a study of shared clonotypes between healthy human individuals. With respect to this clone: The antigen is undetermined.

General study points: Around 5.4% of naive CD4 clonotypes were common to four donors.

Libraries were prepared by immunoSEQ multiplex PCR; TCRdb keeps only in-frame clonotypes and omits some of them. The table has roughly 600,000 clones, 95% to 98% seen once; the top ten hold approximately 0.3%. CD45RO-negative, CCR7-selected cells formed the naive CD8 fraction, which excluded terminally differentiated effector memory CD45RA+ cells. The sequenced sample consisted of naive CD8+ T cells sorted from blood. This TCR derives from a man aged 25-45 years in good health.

CDR3 protein: CSARDTQYF. The CDR3 nucleotides are TGCAGTGCTAGGGATACGCAGTATTTT. The rearrangement uses TRBV20-1 and TRBJ2-3; D is uncertain. CDR3 length: 9 amino acids. V was clipped by 3 bases and J by 6 bases, with 1 base between them. Germline assignment: CDR1 DFQATT and CDR2 SNEGSKA (reference sequence).